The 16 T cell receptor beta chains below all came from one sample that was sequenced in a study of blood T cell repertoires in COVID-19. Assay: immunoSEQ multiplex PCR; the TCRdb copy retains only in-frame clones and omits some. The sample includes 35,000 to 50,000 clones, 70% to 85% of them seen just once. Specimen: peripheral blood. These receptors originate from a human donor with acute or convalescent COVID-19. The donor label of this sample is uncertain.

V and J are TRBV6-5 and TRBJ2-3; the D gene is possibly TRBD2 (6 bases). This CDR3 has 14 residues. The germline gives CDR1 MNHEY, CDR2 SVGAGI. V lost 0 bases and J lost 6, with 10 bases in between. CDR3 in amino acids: CASSYSGTSDTQYF. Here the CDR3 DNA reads TGTGCCAGCAGTTACTCAGGGACTTCGGATACGCAGTATTTT.

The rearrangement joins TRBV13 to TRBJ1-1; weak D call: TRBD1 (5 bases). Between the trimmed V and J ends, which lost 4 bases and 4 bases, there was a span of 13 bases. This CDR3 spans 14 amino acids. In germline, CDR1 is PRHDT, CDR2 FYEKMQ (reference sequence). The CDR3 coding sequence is TGTGCCAGCAGCTCGGGGGAGTTGGGCACTGAAGCTTTCTTT. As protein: CASSSGELGTEAFF.

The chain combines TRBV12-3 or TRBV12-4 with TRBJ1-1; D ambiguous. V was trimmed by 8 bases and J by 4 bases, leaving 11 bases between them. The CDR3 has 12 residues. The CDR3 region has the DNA TGTGCCAGCTCCTCAAGAGCCACTGAAGCTTTCTTT. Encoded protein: CASSSRATEAFF.

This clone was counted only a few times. The CDR3 protein is CASSFLGSSYEQYF. As DNA, the CDR3 is TGTGCCAGCAGCTTCCTGGGGAGCTCCTACGAGCAGTACTTC. The chain employs TRBV5-4 and TRBJ2-7; maybe TRBD2 (5 bases). Germline values: CDR1 SGHNT, CDR2 YYREEE (reference sequence). The V end was cut by 2 bases, the J end by 0 bases, with 9 bases between. CDR3 length: 14 amino acids.

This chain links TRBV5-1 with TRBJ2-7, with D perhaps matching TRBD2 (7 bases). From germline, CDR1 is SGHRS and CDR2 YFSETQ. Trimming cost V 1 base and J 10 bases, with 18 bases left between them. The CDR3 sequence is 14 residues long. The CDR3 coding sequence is TGCGCCAGCAGCTTGAGGGGGGGACAAGAGATCCAGTACTTC. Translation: CASSLRGGQEIQYF.

The CDR3 loop is CASSQRTVESDEQYF. For the CDR3, the DNA is TGCGCCAGCAGCCAGAGGACAGTTGAGTCGGACGAGCAGTACTTC. The chain combines TRBV4-1 with TRBJ2-7; perhaps TRBD1 as D (6 bases). The length of the CDR3 is 15 residues. Trimming cost V 3 bases and J 5 bases, with 17 bases left between them. Germline loops: CDR1 MGHRA, CDR2 YSYEKL.

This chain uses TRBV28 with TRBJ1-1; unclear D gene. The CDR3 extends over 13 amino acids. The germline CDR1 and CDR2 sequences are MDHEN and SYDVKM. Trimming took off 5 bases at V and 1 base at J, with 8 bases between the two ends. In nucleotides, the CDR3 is TGTGCCAGCAGTGTTCCTCCGAACACTGAAGCTTTCTTT. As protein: CASSVPPNTEAFF.

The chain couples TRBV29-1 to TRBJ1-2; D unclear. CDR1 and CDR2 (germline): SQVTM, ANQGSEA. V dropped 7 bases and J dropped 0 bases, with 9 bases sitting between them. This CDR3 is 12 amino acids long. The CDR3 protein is CSGGASNYGYTF. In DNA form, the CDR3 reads TGCAGCGGCGGAGCCTCTAACTATGGCTACACCTTC.

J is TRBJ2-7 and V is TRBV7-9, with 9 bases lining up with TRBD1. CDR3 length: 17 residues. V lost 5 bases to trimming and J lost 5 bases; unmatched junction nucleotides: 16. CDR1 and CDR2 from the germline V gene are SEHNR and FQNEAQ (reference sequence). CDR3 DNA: TGTGCCAGCAGCCAAGATCCCCTGGACAGGGGACGCGACGAGCAGTACTTC. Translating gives CASSQDPLDRGRDEQYF. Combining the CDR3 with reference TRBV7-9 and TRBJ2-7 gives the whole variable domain DTGVSQNPRHKITKRGQNVTFRCDPISEHNRLYWYRQTLGQGPEFLTYFQNEAQLEKSRLLSDRFSAERPKGSFSTLEIQRTEQGDSAMYLCASSQDPLDRGRDEQYFGPGTRLTVT.

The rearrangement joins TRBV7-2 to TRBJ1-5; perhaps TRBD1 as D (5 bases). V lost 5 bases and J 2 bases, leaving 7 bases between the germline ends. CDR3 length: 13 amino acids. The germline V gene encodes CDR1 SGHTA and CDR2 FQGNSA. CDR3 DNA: TGTGCCAGCAGCCCACAGGGCAATCAGCCCCAGCATTTT. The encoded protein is CASSPQGNQPQHF.

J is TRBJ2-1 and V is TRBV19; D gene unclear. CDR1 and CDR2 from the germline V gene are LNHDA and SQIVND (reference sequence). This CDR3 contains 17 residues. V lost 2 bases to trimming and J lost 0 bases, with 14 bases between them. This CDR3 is CASSIRSSASSYNEQFF. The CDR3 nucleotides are TGTGCCAGTAGTATAAGGTCCAGCGCCAGCTCCTACAATGAGCAGTTCTTC.

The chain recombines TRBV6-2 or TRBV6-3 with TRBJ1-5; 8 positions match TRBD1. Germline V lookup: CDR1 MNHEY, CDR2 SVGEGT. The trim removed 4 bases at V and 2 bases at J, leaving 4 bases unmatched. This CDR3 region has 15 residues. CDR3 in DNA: TGTGCCAGCAGTTTCCAGGGGGCCGGCAATCAGCCCCAGCATTTT. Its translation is CASSFQGAGNQPQHF.

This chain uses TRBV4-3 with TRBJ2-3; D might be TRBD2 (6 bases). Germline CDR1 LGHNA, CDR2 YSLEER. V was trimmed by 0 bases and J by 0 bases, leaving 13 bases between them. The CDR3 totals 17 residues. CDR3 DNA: TGCGCCAGCAGCCAAGATCTCACTGGGACTAGCACAGATACGCAGTATTTT. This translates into CASSQDLTGTSTDTQYF.

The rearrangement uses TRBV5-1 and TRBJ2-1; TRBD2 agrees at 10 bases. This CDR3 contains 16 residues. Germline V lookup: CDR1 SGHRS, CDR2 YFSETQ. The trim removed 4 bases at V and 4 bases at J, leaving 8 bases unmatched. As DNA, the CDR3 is TGCGCCAGCAGCCTCAGCGGGAGGGCCTATTACAATGAGCAGTTCTTC. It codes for CASSLSGRAYYNEQFF.

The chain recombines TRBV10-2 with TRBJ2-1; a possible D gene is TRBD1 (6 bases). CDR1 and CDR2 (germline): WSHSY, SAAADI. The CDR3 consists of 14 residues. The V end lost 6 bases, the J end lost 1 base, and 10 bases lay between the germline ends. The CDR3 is CASRTRGSYNEQFF. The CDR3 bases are TGCGCCAGCAGGACCAGGGGTTCCTACAATGAGCAGTTCTTC.

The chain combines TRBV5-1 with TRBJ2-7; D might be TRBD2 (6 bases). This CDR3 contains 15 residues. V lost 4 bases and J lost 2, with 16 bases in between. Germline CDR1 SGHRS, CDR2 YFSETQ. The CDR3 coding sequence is TGCGCCAGCAGCCCGGAACTGGGGGGTACCTACGAGCAGTACTTC. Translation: CASSPELGGTYEQYF. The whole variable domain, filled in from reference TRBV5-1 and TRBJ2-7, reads KAGVTQTPRYLIKTRGQQVTLSCSPISGHRSVSWYQQTPGQGLQFLFEYFSETQRNKGNFPGRFSGRQFSNSRSEMNVSTLELGDSALYLCASSPELGGTYEQYFGPGTRLTVT.